This TCR beta chain came from a study of blood T cell repertoires in COVID-19. The study drew participants aged about 18 to 95 years from under 30 US areas. Donors in Cohort 3 who had recovered were those with two negative PCRs, healthcare professional clearance, or resolution of their symptoms. Data came from immunoSEQ multiplex PCR; TCRdb stores just in-frame clones and leaves some out. The table records some 150,000 clones, about 85% of them present only once. The CDR3 contains 14 residues. V lost 7 bases, J lost 2 bases, and 11 bases lay in between. In germline, CDR1 is SNHLY, CDR2 FYNNEI. The clonotype comes from a woman in her thirties or forties who had recovered from COVID-19. This chain connects TRBV2 to TRBJ1-4; D perhaps matches TRBD1 (6 bases). The material sequenced was PBMCs or T cells enriched from blood (not recorded which). The CDR3 region has the DNA TGTGCCAGCAAAGGGAGGGGGACTAATGAAAAACTGTTTTTT. Translated: CASKGRGTNEKLFF.